Following are 8 T cell receptor beta chains from one sample sequenced in a study of shared clonotypes between healthy human individuals. Assay used: immunoSEQ multiplex PCR; TCRdb lists only in-frame clones, some missing. The sample consists of over 95,000 clones, about 70% of them appearing once. Material: memory CD8+ T cells sorted from blood. Subset indicated: CD45RO+ cells pooled with CCR7-negative TemRA cells. These receptors were collected from a woman in her twenties or thirties in good health.

V gene TRBV19 combines with J gene TRBJ2-5, with D possibly being TRBD1 (6 bases). There are 13 residues in the CDR3. Germline loops: CDR1 LNHDA, CDR2 SQIVND (reference sequence). The V gene lost 3 bases and the J gene lost 10 bases, with 15 bases spanning the gap. The CDR3 DNA sequence: TGTGCCAGTAGTATTTGGGGGCGAGAGGGCCAGTACTTC. As protein: CASSIWGREGQYF.

This clone was seen a handful of times. V usage is TRBV27 and J usage is TRBJ2-7; 9 bases line up with TRBD2. CDR1 is MNHEY, CDR2 SMNVEV, per germline (reference sequence). This CDR3 is 13 amino acids long. V shed 6 bases and J 3 bases; nucleotides not matched to a gene: 3. CDR3 loop: CASSSSGNYEQYF. CDR3 coding DNA: TGTGCCAGCAGCTCTAGCGGGAACTACGAGCAGTACTTC.

J is TRBJ2-1 and V is TRBV5-4; weak D call: TRBD2 (7 bases). The germline gives CDR1 SGHNT, CDR2 YYREEE (reference sequence). The CDR3 spans 16 residues. V shed 1 base and J shed 7 bases, with 18 bases lying between them. In nucleotides, the CDR3 is TGTGCCAGCAGCTTGATTTGGGGGGGCTCCTCGAATGAGCAGTTCTTC. Protein: CASSLIWGGSSNEQFF.

The chain has TRBV2 and TRBJ1-1; 10 bases match TRBD1. The junction had 6 bases not matched to a gene; V was cut back by 8 bases and J by 3 bases. CDR3 length: 14 amino acids. Germline V gene lookup returns CDR1 SNHLY and CDR2 FYNNEI. CDR3 DNA: TGTGCCAGCGCTCCGGGACAGGGGCACACTGAAGCTTTCTTT. Protein product: CASAPGQGHTEAFF. The variable domain in full, completed from reference TRBV2 and TRBJ1-1, reads EPEVTQTPSHQVTQMGQEVILRCVPISNHLYFYWYRQILGQKVEFLVSFYNNEISEKSEIFDDQFSVERPDGSNFTLKIRSTKLEDSAMYFCASAPGQGHTEAFFGQGTRLTVV.

The chain carries TRBV5-8 and TRBJ2-7; D gene uncertain. Germline V gene lookup returns CDR1 SGHTS and CDR2 YDEGEE. This CDR3 region has 11 residues. The germline V and J ends were trimmed by 4 bases and 4 bases, with 6 bases remaining between them. Here the CDR3 reads CASSTYYEQYF. DNA for the CDR3: TGTGCCAGCAGCACATATTACGAGCAGTACTTC.

V usage is TRBV16 and J usage is TRBJ2-7; D unclear. Trimming cost V 2 bases and J 3 bases, with 5 bases left between them. The CDR3 totals 12 residues. CDR1 is KGHSY, CDR2 FQNENV, per germline. This CDR3 reads CASSQTDYEQYF. Here the CDR3 DNA reads TGTGCCAGCAGCCAAACGGACTACGAGCAGTACTTC.

The chain recombines TRBV29-1 with TRBJ2-3; no firm D call. Germline V lookup: CDR1 SQVTM, CDR2 ANQGSEA. Between the trimmed V and J ends, which lost 4 bases and 3 bases, there was a span of 14 bases. This CDR3 has 14 residues. This CDR3 reads CSVGVTFATDTQYF. CDR3 coding DNA: TGCAGCGTTGGTGTGACTTTCGCGACAGATACGCAGTATTTT.

The rearrangement joins TRBV5-4 to TRBJ2-7; a possible D gene is TRBD1 (6 bases). Germline V gene lookup returns CDR1 SGHNT and CDR2 YYREEE (reference sequence). CDR3 length: 13 residues. V was clipped by 6 bases and J by 3 bases, with 13 bases between them. CDR3 sequence reads: CASTKGTNYEQYF. The CDR3 nucleotides are TGTGCCAGCACTAAGGGGACAAACTACGAGCAGTACTTC.